Each of the 20 T cell receptor beta chains below was sequenced from the same sample in a study of CD4+ T cells in melanoma. Assay: immunoSEQ multiplex PCR; the TCRdb copy retains only in-frame clones and omits some. The table has more than 90,000 clones, around 92% seen once; the top ten hold 3.3%. Sequenced: peripheral blood. Source of these receptors: a human donor with melanoma.

The count of this clone is one. V and J are TRBV4-3 and TRBJ2-7; D possibly uses TRBD1 or TRBD2 (5 bases each). CDR1 is LGHNA and CDR2 is YSLEER in the germline V gene. The CDR3 length is 15 residues. Trimming cost V 3 bases and J 7 bases, with 19 bases left between them. The CDR3 reads CASSQGPGRRSEQYF. CDR3 in DNA: TGCGCCAGCAGCCAGGGTCCGGGACGGCGTAGTGAGCAGTACTTC.

The chain has TRBV5-6 and TRBJ1-1; no clear D. The CDR3 runs to 13 residues. Germline CDR1 is SGHDT and CDR2 is YYEEEE. The V end was cut by 2 bases, the J end by 1 base, with 6 bases between. The CDR3 DNA is TGTGCCAGCAGCTTAGTTCCGAACACTGAAGCTTTCTTT. Its translation: CASSLVPNTEAFF. Full variable domain (missing parts from reference TRBV5-6 and TRBJ1-1): DAGVTQSPTHLIKTRGQQVTLRCSPKSGHDTVSWYQQALGQGPQFIFQYYEEEERQRGNFPDRFSGHQFPNYSSELNVNALLLGDSALYLCASSLVPNTEAFFGQGTRLTVV.

V usage is TRBV5-4 and J usage is TRBJ2-3; the match to TRBD2 covers 15 bases. The CDR3 covers 17 residues. V dropped 2 bases and J dropped 2; count of bases not matched to a gene: 3. Germline V gene data show CDR1 as SGHNT and CDR2 as YYREEE (reference sequence). This CDR3 reads CASSFRTSGGVTDTQYF. CDR3 in DNA: TGTGCCAGCAGCTTTCGGACTAGCGGGGGGGTCACAGATACGCAGTATTTT.

The chain carries TRBV2 and TRBJ2-7; D gene unclear. Trimming cost V 7 bases and J 3 bases, with 16 bases left between them. CDR1 SNHLY and CDR2 FYNNEI come from the germline V gene. This CDR3 contains 14 residues. The CDR3, as DNA: TGTGCCAGCAACGGGCTTAGGTCTAACTACGAGCAGTACTTC. It yields the protein CASNGLRSNYEQYF.

The chain employs TRBV9 and TRBJ1-6, with 10 bases that match TRBD1. The germline V gene encodes CDR1 SGDLS and CDR2 YYNGEE. This CDR3 has 14 residues. The ends lost 4 bases at V and 10 bases at J; junction bases unmatched: 5. CDR3 region: CASSTTGGGSPLHF. In DNA form, the CDR3 reads TGTGCCAGCAGCACGACAGGGGGCGGATCACCCCTCCACTTT.

The chain has TRBV7-9 and TRBJ1-4; D is ambiguous. Germline V lookup: CDR1 SEHNR, CDR2 FQNEAQ (reference sequence). Trimming took off 4 bases at V and 7 bases at J, with 7 bases between the two ends. There are 12 residues in the CDR3. In DNA form, the CDR3 reads TGTGCCAGCAGCTGGGCGGTTGAAAAACTGTTTTTT. Protein: CASSWAVEKLFF.

This chain uses TRBV10-3 with TRBJ2-5, with D perhaps matching TRBD1 (6 bases). The germline gives CDR1 ENHRY, CDR2 SYGVKD. Trimming removed 0 bases at V and 5 bases at J, with 10 bases between. The CDR3 totals 14 residues. Here the CDR3 DNA reads TGTGCCATCAGTGAGTCGGACAGACGGGAGACCCAGTACTTC. It codes for CAISESDRRETQYF.

The gene calls are TRBV6-1 and TRBJ1-2; no clear D gene. The CDR3 has 15 amino acids. V was pared by 2 bases and J by 2 bases, with 12 bases between. Germline values: CDR1 MNHNS, CDR2 SASEGT. CDR3 in amino acids: CASSEMFAGNYGYTF. The CDR3 DNA is TGTGCCAGCAGTGAAATGTTCGCGGGGAACTATGGCTACACCTTC.

V gene TRBV11-2 combines with J gene TRBJ2-3; TRBD1 matches at 10 bases. Germline V CDR1 and CDR2: SGHAT, FQNNGV. The V segment lost 3 bases and the J segment 4 bases; nucleotides outside the gene matches: 7. This CDR3 has 16 amino acids. The CDR3 region is CASSFTGTGVADTQYF. CDR3 DNA sequence: TGTGCCAGCAGCTTTACCGGGACAGGGGTCGCAGATACGCAGTATTTT.

V gene TRBV28 combines with J gene TRBJ2-7, with 9 bases that match TRBD2. The germline V gene has CDR1 MDHEN and CDR2 SYDVKM. With V trimmed by 6 bases and J by 5 bases, 11 bases remained unmatched. CDR3 length equals 15 residues. The CDR3 DNA reads TGTGCCAGCAGCCTAATGGGGGCTAGCGGGAACGAGCAGTACTTC. Amino acid sequence: CASSLMGASGNEQYF.

CDR3 sequence reads: CASSLTGDYTF. The CDR3 DNA reads as TGTGCCAGCAGCTTAACGGGAGACTACACCTTC. This chain links TRBV7-9 with TRBJ1-2; no firm D call. Germline lookup yields CDR1 SEHNR and CDR2 FQNEAQ (reference sequence). This CDR3 is built from 11 residues. V was shortened by 2 bases and J by 10 bases, with 8 bases between the two germline ends.

The chain carries TRBV7-9 and TRBJ2-7; 14 nucleotides match TRBD2. Germline loops: CDR1 SEHNR, CDR2 FQNEAQ (reference sequence). CDR3 size: 15 residues. The ends lost 5 bases at V and 9 bases at J; junction bases unmatched: 9. In nucleotides, the CDR3 is TGTGCCAGCAGCCCGCGACTAGCGGGAGGGACGGGGCAGTACTTC. Translated, it gives CASSPRLAGGTGQYF.

The V call is TRBV28, the J call TRBJ2-2; 7 bases align to TRBD1. This CDR3 region has 16 residues. V dropped 5 bases and J dropped 2; count of bases not matched to a gene: 8. Per germline, CDR1 MDHEN and CDR2 SYDVKM. The CDR3 sequence: CASSESGGSNTGELFF. The CDR3 nucleotides read TGTGCCAGCAGTGAGTCAGGGGGATCTAACACCGGGGAGCTGTTTTTT. The full variable domain, completed using reference TRBV28 and TRBJ2-2, is DVKVTQSSRYLVKRTGEKVFLECVQDMDHENMFWYRQDPGLGLRLIYFSYDVKMKEKGDIPEGYSVSREKKERFSLILESASTNQTSMYLCASSESGGSNTGELFFGEGSRLTVL.

The chain uses TRBV5-4 and TRBJ2-5; D ambiguous. The CDR3 sequence is 11 residues long. V was cut by 5 bases and J by 5 bases, with 7 bases left in between. From germline, CDR1 is SGHNT and CDR2 YYREEE (reference sequence). The chain's CDR3 is CASSYGETQYF. Here the CDR3 DNA reads TGTGCCAGCAGTTACGGTGAGACCCAGTACTTC.

The J gene is TRBJ2-1, the V gene TRBV2, with TRBD2 as a possible D gene (7 bases). V lost 9 bases and J 2 bases, leaving 17 bases between the germline ends. Germline loops: CDR1 SNHLY, CDR2 FYNNEI. This CDR3 has 15 residues. The CDR3, as DNA: TGTGCCAGTAGATATGGGGGGGGCACCTACAATGAGCAGTTCTTC. It encodes CASRYGGGTYNEQFF.

The chain links TRBV10-3 to TRBJ2-1; D uncertain. This CDR3 has 10 amino acids. Germline assignment: CDR1 ENHRY and CDR2 SYGVKD. Trimming removed 11 bases at V and 9 bases at J, with 11 bases between. CDR3 region: CALPNTEQFF. The CDR3 DNA reads as TGTGCCCTCCCGAACACTGAGCAGTTCTTC.

The CDR3 DNA sequence: TGTGCCAGCAGCTCGACCACCGGGACAGGAGCAGATACGCAGTATTTT. Translated: CASSSTTGTGADTQYF. The V gene is TRBV7-9, the J gene TRBJ2-3, with TRBD1 matching 8 bases. Trimming cost V 4 bases and J 4 bases; bases outside gene matches: 10. The CDR3 runs to 16 residues. Germline CDR1 SEHNR, CDR2 FQNEAQ (reference sequence).

The sample holds one count of this clone. This chain connects TRBV7-8 to TRBJ1-5, with D perhaps matching TRBD1 (6 bases). The CDR3 runs 16 residues. Between the trimmed V and J ends, which lost 1 base and 6 bases, there was a span of 16 bases. Per germline, CDR1 SGHVS and CDR2 FQNEAQ. In DNA form, the CDR3 reads TGTGCCAGCAGCTTAGACCTACAGGGAAGGAGTCAGCCCCAGCATTTT. This gives the protein CASSLDLQGRSQPQHF.

This rearrangement joins TRBV10-3 to TRBJ2-4; 14 nucleotides line up with TRBD2. V lost 0 bases to trimming and J lost 5 bases; unmatched junction nucleotides: 12. The CDR3 length is 20 residues. Germline lookup yields CDR1 ENHRY and CDR2 SYGVKD. The CDR3 here is CAISESKGLAGAGLENIQYF. CDR3 bases: TGTGCCATCAGTGAGTCGAAGGGACTAGCGGGAGCAGGTTTGGAAAACATTCAGTACTTC.

J is TRBJ1-5 and V is TRBV9; 7 nucleotides match TRBD1. This CDR3 spans 20 amino acids. Per the germline V gene, CDR1 is SGDLS and CDR2 is YYNGEE. V dropped 0 bases and J dropped 2; count of bases not matched to a gene: 17. The CDR3 bases are TGTGCCAGCAGCGTAGGCCCCGGAGGGGGCGCCTTGGAGGGCAATCAGCCCCAGCATTTT. Protein sequence: CASSVGPGGGALEGNQPQHF. Full variable domain (remainder filled in from reference TRBV9 and TRBJ1-5): DSGVTQTPKHLITATGQRVTLRCSPRSGDLSVYWYQQSLDQGLQFLIQYYNGEERAKGNILERFSAQQFPDLHSELNLSSLELGDSALYFCASSVGPGGGALEGNQPQHFGDGTRLSIL.